This is a list of T cell receptor beta chains from one sample in a study of blood T cell repertoires in COVID-19. Libraries were prepared by immunoSEQ multiplex PCR; TCRdb keeps only in-frame clonotypes and omits some of them. The sample records almost 400,000 clones, roughly 90% being singletons. The sequencing sample was made of PBMCs or T cells enriched from blood (not recorded which). Receptors originate from a woman aged 25-40 years with acute COVID-19. CDR3s include the opening cysteine and the closing phenylalanine or tryptophan. D genes are given only for firm matches. Clone size appears in some rows only: once, few, many, or a class for an expanded clone.

D gene,clone size,J gene,V gene,CDR3 DNA,CDR3 protein
TRBD1,-,TRBJ2-7,TRBV11-1,TGTGCCAGCAGCCCCGGACAGGCCTCCTACGAGCAGTACTTC,CASSPGQASYEQYF
TRBD1,-,TRBJ1-1,TRBV6-5,TGTGCCAGCAGGGACAGGACGGTGAACACTGAAGCTTTCTTT,CASRDRTVNTEAFF
TRBD1,-,TRBJ1-1,TRBV19,TGTGCCAGTAGTAATTTTGCAACAGGGGGGTCTCCTGAAGCTTTCTTT,CASSNFATGGSPEAFF
TRBD2,-,TRBJ2-5,TRBV9,TGTGCCAGCAGCGTAGGGACTAGCCCGGGGGGGACCCAGTACTTC,CASSVGTSPGGTQYF
-,few,TRBJ1-2,TRBV7-2,TGTGCCAGCAGCTTAGATGTCAGCTATGGCTACACCTTC,CASSLDVSYGYTF
-,-,TRBJ2-3,TRBV15,TGTGCCACCAGCAGGTCCCCAAGCACAGATACGCAGTATTTT,CATSRSPSTDTQYF
TRBD1,once,TRBJ1-2,TRBV20-1,TGCAGTGCTAGTAGGGGGGACAGGGTGCTTGGCTACACCTTC,CSASRGDRVLGYTF
TRBD1,-,TRBJ2-4,TRBV6-5,TGTGCCAGCAGTTCAGGGGGCTCGTCCAAAAACATTCAGTACTTC,CASSSGGSSKNIQYF
TRBD1,-,TRBJ2-1,TRBV29-1,TGCAGCGTTAGAGCCGGGACAGGGTATTCGAATGAGCAGTTCTTC,CSVRAGTGYSNEQFF
TRBD2,-,TRBJ2-7,TRBV6-2/TRBV6-3,TGTGCCAGCAGCCAAGGACTAGCGGGACGGCAGTACTTC,CASSQGLAGRQYF
TRBD2,-,TRBJ2-7,TRBV7-9,TGTGCCAGCAGCGGACCGGGGGGGAGCATCTACGAGCAGTACTTC,CASSGPGGSIYEQYF
-,-,TRBJ2-7,TRBV2,TGTGCCAGCTCCAGGGGCGAGCAGTACTTC,CASSRGEQYF
-,-,TRBJ1-3,TRBV27,TGTGCCAGCAGTCCCGTCGACAGTATTGGAAACACCATATATTTT,CASSPVDSIGNTIYF
TRBD1,-,TRBJ1-5,TRBV5-6,TGTGCCAGCAGCTGGGGGACAGGGGACAATCAGCCCCAGCATTTT,CASSWGTGDNQPQHF
-,-,TRBJ2-3,TRBV5-1,TGCGCCAGCAGCTTTCGGACTCAAAGCACAGATACGCAGTATTTT,CASSFRTQSTDTQYF
-,-,TRBJ2-1,TRBV9,TGTGCCAGCAGCCTCGCGCCGGGACAAAACAATGAGCAGTTCTTC,CASSLAPGQNNEQFF
-,-,TRBJ1-3,TRBV20-1,TGCAGTGCTAGTGGTTATGGAGGGTACGGAAACACCATATATTTT,CSASGYGGYGNTIYF
TRBD1,-,TRBJ1-1,TRBV9,TGTGCCAGCAGCACAGGGACAGGGGATGTGATGAACACTGAAGCTTTCTTT,CASSTGTGDVMNTEAFF
-,-,TRBJ1-6,TRBV4-1,TGCGCCAGCAGCCAACGGCAGGGATATAATTCACCCCTCCACTTT,CASSQRQGYNSPLHF
TRBD1,once,TRBJ2-1,TRBV29-1,TGCAGCGTGCGACAGGGGGGCTACAATGAGCAGTTCTTC,CSVRQGGYNEQFF
-,-,TRBJ2-6,TRBV24-1,TGTGCCACCAGTGTTACAGCCTCTGGGGCCAACGTCCTGACTTTC,CATSVTASGANVLTF
-,-,TRBJ2-6,TRBV9,TGTGCCAGCAGCGTAGTACGGGGTTCGATAAGCTCTGGGGCCAACGTCCTGACTTTC,CASSVVRGSISSGANVLTF
-,-,TRBJ2-2,TRBV7-3,TGTGCCAGCAGCTTAGATGGAGGTCCCGGTCCAGACACCGGGGAGCTGTTTTTT,CASSLDGGPGPDTGELFF
-,-,TRBJ1-2,TRBV21-1,TGTGCCAGCAGCAAAGCTGGGACAGCCTTAGCTAACTATGGCTACACCTTC,CASSKAGTALANYGYTF
TRBD1,-,TRBJ1-3,TRBV29-1,TGCAGCGTTGACTTCCCGACAGGGTATGGAAACACCATATATTTT,CSVDFPTGYGNTIYF
-,-,TRBJ2-7,TRBV10-3,TGTGCCATCAGTGAGTCCAGAAACTACGAGCAGTACTTC,CAISESRNYEQYF
-,-,TRBJ1-2,TRBV29-1,TGCAGCGTTGATAGCCGGGGGTCGAACTATGGCTACACCTTC,CSVDSRGSNYGYTF